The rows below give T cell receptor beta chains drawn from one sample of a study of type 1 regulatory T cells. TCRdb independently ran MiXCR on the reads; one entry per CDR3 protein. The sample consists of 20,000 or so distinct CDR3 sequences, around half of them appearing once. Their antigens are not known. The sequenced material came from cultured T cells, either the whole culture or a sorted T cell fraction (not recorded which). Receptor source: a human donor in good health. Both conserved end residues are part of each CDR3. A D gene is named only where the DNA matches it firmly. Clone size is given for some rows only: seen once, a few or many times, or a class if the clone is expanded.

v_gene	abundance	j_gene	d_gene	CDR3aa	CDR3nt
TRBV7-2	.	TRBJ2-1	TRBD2	CASSLVAGGAYNEQFF	TGTGCCAGCAGCTTAGTGGCCGGGGGGGCTTACAATGAGCAGTTCTTC
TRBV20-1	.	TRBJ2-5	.	CSARGPGRSSRETQYF	TGCAGTGCTAGAGGACCTGGACGTAGCTCCCGGGAGACCCAGTACTTC
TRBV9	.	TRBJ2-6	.	CASSSGPSGANVLTF	TGTGCCAGCAGCTCAGGGCCCTCTGGGGCCAACGTCCTGACTTTC
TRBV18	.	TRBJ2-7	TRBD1	CASSPMGTGVHEQYF	TGTGCCAGCTCACCGATGGGGACAGGGGTTCACGAGCAGTACTTC
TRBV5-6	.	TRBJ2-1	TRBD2	CASIRLGPSGGSGDEQFF	TGTGCCAGCATCCGGTTAGGGCCTAGCGGGGGATCCGGGGATGAGCAGTTCTTC
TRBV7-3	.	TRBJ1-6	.	CASSSGRAGGDSPLHF	TGTGCCAGCAGCTCCGGCAGGGCGGGGGGCGATTCACCCCTCCACTTT
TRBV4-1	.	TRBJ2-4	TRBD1	CASSQGLQGKNIQYF	TGCGCCAGCAGCCAAGGTTTACAGGGGAAAAACATTCAGTACTTC
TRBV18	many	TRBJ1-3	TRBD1	CASSPTAGGSGNTIYF	TGTGCCAGCTCACCGACCGCAGGGGGTAGTGGAAACACCATATATTTT
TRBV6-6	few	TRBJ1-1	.	CASSPWGQGNTEAFF	TGTGCCAGCAGCCCGTGGGGTCAGGGGAACACTGAAGCTTTCTTT
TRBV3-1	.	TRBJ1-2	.	CASSQSSARRGYTF	TGTGCCAGCAGCCAATCGTCAGCTCGGCGGGGCTACACCTTC
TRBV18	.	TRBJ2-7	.	CASSPAGSYEQYF	TGTGCCAGCTCACCGGCGGGCTCCTACGAGCAGTACTTC
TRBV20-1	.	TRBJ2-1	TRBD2	CSARTSGGRNEQFF	TGCAGTGCTAGGACTAGCGGGGGTCGGAATGAGCAGTTCTTC
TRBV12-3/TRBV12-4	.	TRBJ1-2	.	CASRGDGGYTF	TGTGCCAGCAGAGGGGACGGTGGCTACACCTTC
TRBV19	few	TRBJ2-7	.	CASSIGGPMEGAYEQYF	TGTGCCAGTAGTATAGGGGGACCAATGGAGGGAGCCTACGAGCAGTACTTC
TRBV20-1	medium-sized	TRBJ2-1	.	CSAHGVRRRYNEQFF	TGCAGTGCGCACGGGGTTCGGCGCCGATACAATGAGCAGTTCTTC
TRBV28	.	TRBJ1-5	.	CASSSKNRYSNQPQHF	TGTGCCAGCAGTTCCAAGAACCGGTATAGCAATCAGCCCCAGCATTTT
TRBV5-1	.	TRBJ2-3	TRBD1	CASSYWDREADTQYF	TGCGCCAGCAGCTACTGGGACAGGGAGGCAGATACGCAGTATTTT
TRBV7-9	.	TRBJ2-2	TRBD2	CASRTSGGNTGELFF	TGTGCCAGCAGGACTAGCGGGGGGAACACCGGGGAGCTGTTTTTT
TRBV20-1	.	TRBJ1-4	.	CSARAFEKLFF	TGCAGTGCTAGAGCTTTTGAAAAACTGTTTTTT
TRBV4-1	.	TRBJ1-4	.	CASSQVFMENEKLFF	TGCGCCAGCAGCCAAGTCTTCATGGAAAATGAAAAACTGTTTTTT
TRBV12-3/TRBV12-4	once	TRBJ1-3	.	CASSSGNTIYF	TGTGCCAGCAGTAGCGGAAACACCATATATTTT
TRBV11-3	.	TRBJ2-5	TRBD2	CASSPRGLAGNQGTQYF	TGTGCCAGCAGCCCGAGGGGTCTAGCGGGGAACCAGGGGACCCAGTACTTC
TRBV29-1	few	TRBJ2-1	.	CSALRDFNEQFF	TGCAGCGCATTACGGGACTTCAATGAGCAGTTCTTC
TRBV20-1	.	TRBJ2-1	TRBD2	CSAFTSGGNNEQFF	TGCAGTGCTTTTACTAGCGGGGGTAACAATGAGCAGTTCTTC
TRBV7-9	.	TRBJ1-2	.	CASSLDWYGYTF	TGTGCCAGCAGCTTAGATTGGTATGGCTACACCTTC
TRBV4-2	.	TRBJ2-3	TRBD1	CASSQQTGLMTDTQYF	TGTGCCAGCAGCCAACAGACAGGGCTTATGACAGATACGCAGTATTTT
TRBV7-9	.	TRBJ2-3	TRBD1	CASSLGTGVTDTQYF	TGTGCCAGCAGCTTAGGGACAGGAGTCACAGATACGCAGTATTTT
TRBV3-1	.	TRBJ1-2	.	CASSTGQFRGYTF	TGTGCCAGCAGTACCGGACAGTTTCGCGGCTACACCTTC
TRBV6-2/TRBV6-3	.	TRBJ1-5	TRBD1	CASTYSIGQGPSRPQHF	TGTGCCAGCACCTACTCGATCGGACAGGGCCCGAGCCGGCCCCAGCATTTT
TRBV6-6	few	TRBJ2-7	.	CASSYSYRGSAYEQYF	TGTGCCAGCAGTTACTCCTACCGGGGATCTGCCTACGAGCAGTACTTC
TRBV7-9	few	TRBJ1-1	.	CASSLALGETEAFF	TGTGCCAGCAGCTTAGCTCTGGGGGAGACTGAAGCTTTCTTT
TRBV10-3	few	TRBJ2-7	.	CATGTVSYEQYF	TGTGCCACGGGCACGGTAAGCTACGAGCAGTACTTC
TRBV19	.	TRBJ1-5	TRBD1	CASSKRTGKFQPQHF	TGTGCCAGTAGTAAAAGGACAGGGAAATTTCAGCCCCAGCATTTT
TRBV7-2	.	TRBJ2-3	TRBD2	CASSLKLAGASDTQYF	TGTGCCAGCAGCTTAAAACTAGCGGGGGCATCAGATACGCAGTATTTT
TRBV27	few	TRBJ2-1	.	CASSLFGGQIDEQFF	TGTGCCAGCAGTTTATTCGGGGGGCAAATTGATGAGCAGTTCTTC
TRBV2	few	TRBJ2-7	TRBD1	CASTSGQGPYEQYF	TGTGCCAGCACCTCCGGACAGGGACCCTACGAGCAGTACTTC
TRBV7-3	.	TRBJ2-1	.	CASSSAGSSYNEQFF	TGTGCCAGCAGCTCCGCGGGGAGCTCCTACAATGAGCAGTTCTTC
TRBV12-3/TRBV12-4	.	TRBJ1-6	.	CASSPATGNRSPLHF	TGTGCCAGCAGCCCCGCCACGGGGAATCGATCACCCCTCCACTTT
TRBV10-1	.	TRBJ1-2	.	CAASFQRWGYTF	TGCGCCGCAAGTTTTCAGAGGTGGGGCTACACCTTC
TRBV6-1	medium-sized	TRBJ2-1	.	CASSTGNPPLNEQFF	TGTGCCAGCAGTACCGGTAACCCCCCGCTTAATGAGCAGTTCTTC
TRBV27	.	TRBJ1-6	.	CASSSTGFNSPLHF	TGTGCCAGCAGTTCGACAGGTTTTAATTCACCCCTTCACTTT
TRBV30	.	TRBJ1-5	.	CAWSSTRNQPQHF	TGTGCCTGGTCCAGTACGCGGAATCAGCCCCAGCATTTT
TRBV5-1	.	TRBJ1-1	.	CASSPQVGGGSKAFF	TGCGCCAGCAGCCCTCAAGTGGGGGGAGGCTCTAAAGCTTTCTTT
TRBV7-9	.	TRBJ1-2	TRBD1	CASSTLQGAGYGYTF	TGTGCCAGCAGCACTCTACAGGGGGCGGGCTATGGCTACACCTTC
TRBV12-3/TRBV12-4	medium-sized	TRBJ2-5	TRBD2	CASSRRLAEETQYF	TGTGCCAGCAGCCGTAGACTAGCGGAAGAGACCCAGTACTTC